This T cell receptor (beta chain) is from a study of OX40 agonist ivuxolimab in advanced cancers. Generated by immunoSEQ multiplex PCR, the TCRdb table keeps only in-frame clones and is missing some. The data contain some 86,000 clones, roughly 87% of them singletons. The source material was CD4+ or CD8+ T cells sorted from blood, sampled in a trial of the OX40 agonist ivuxolimab. The source of this sequence is an adult with an advanced solid tumor such as melanoma, head and neck, liver or kidney cancer.

CDR3 sequence reads: CASSSGTGVLGTQYF. The CDR3 DNA is TGTGCCAGCAGCTCCGGGACAGGGGTGCTGGGGACCCAGTACTTC. V gene TRBV2 combines with J gene TRBJ2-5, with 10 nucleotides matching TRBD1. This CDR3 is 15 amino acids long. Germline CDR1 and CDR2: SNHLY and FYNNEI. V dropped 6 bases and J dropped 7; count of bases not matched to a gene: 11.